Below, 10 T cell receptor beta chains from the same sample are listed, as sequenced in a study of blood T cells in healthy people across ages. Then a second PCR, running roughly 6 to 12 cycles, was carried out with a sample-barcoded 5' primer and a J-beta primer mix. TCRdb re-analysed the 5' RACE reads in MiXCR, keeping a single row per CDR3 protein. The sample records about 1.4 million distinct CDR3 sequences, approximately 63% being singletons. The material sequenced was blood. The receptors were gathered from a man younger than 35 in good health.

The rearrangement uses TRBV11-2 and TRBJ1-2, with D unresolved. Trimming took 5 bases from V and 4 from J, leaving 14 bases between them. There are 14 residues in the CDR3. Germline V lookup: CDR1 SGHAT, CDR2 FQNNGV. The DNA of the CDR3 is TGTGCCAGCAGCCGTGGTACTTGGGGCTATGGCTACACCTTC. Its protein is CASSRGTWGYGYTF.

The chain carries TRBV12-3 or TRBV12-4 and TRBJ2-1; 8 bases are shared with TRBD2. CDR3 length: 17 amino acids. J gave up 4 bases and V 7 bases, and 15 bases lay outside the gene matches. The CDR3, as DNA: TGTGCCAGCACCCATAGAGAGGGACTAGGGGGTTACAATGAGCAGTTCTTC. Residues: CASTHREGLGGYNEQFF.

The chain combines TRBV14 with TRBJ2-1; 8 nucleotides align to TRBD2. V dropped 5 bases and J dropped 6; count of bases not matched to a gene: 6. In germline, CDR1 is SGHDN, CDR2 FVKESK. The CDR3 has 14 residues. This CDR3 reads CASSWVAGLNEQFF. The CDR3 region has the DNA TGTGCCAGCAGCTGGGTAGCGGGACTCAATGAGCAGTTCTTC.

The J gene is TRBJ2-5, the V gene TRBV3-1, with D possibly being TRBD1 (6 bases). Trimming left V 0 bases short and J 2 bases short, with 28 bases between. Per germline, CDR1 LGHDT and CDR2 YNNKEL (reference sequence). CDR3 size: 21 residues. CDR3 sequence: CASSQELSRTDEPIQQETQYF. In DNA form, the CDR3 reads TGTGCCAGCAGCCAAGAACTATCTCGGACAGATGAACCAATACAACAAGAGACCCAGTACTTC.

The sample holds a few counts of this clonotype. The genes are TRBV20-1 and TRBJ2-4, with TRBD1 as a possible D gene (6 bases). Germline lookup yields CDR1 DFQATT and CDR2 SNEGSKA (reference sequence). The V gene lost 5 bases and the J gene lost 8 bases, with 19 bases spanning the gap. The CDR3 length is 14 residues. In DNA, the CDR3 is TGCAGTGCTCACGCCCCAAACAGGGTGGACATTCAGTACTTC. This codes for CSAHAPNRVDIQYF.

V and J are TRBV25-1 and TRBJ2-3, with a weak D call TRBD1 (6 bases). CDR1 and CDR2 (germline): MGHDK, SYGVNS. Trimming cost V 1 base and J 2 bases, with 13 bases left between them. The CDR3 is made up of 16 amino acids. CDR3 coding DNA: TGTGCCAGCAGTGAATCAGGGGTGGCTTACACAGATACGCAGTATTTT. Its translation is CASSESGVAYTDTQYF. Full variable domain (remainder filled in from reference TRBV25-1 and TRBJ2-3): EADIYQTPRYLVIGTGKKITLECSQTMGHDKMYWYQQDPGMELHLIHYSYGVNSTEKGDLSSESTVSRIRTEHFPLTLESARPSHTSQYLCASSESGVAYTDTQYFGPGTRLTVL.

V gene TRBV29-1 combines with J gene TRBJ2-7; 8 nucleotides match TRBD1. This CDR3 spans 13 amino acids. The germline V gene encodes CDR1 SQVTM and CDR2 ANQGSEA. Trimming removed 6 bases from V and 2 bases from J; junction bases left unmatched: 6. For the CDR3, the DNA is TGCAGCGTCCGGGACAGGCTCGCCTACGAGCAGTACTTC. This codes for CSVRDRLAYEQYF.

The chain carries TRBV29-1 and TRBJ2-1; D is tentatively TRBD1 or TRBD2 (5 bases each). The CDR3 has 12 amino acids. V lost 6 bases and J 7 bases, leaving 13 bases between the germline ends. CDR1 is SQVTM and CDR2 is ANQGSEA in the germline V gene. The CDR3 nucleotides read TGCAGCGTCATAGGCGAGGGGAATGAGCAGTTCTTC. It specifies CSVIGEGNEQFF.

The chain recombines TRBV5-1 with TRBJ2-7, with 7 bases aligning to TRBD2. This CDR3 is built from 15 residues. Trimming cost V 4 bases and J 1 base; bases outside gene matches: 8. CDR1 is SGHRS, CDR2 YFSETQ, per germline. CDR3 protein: CASSRAGGGSYEQYF. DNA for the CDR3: TGCGCCAGCAGCAGGGCTGGCGGGGGTTCCTACGAGCAGTACTTC.

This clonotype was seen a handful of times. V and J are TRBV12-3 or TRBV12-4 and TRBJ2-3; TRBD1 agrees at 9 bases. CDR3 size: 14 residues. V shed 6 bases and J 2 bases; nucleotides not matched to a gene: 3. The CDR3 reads CASRGQGHTDTQYF. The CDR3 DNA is TGTGCCAGCAGGGGACAGGGTCACACAGATACGCAGTATTTT.